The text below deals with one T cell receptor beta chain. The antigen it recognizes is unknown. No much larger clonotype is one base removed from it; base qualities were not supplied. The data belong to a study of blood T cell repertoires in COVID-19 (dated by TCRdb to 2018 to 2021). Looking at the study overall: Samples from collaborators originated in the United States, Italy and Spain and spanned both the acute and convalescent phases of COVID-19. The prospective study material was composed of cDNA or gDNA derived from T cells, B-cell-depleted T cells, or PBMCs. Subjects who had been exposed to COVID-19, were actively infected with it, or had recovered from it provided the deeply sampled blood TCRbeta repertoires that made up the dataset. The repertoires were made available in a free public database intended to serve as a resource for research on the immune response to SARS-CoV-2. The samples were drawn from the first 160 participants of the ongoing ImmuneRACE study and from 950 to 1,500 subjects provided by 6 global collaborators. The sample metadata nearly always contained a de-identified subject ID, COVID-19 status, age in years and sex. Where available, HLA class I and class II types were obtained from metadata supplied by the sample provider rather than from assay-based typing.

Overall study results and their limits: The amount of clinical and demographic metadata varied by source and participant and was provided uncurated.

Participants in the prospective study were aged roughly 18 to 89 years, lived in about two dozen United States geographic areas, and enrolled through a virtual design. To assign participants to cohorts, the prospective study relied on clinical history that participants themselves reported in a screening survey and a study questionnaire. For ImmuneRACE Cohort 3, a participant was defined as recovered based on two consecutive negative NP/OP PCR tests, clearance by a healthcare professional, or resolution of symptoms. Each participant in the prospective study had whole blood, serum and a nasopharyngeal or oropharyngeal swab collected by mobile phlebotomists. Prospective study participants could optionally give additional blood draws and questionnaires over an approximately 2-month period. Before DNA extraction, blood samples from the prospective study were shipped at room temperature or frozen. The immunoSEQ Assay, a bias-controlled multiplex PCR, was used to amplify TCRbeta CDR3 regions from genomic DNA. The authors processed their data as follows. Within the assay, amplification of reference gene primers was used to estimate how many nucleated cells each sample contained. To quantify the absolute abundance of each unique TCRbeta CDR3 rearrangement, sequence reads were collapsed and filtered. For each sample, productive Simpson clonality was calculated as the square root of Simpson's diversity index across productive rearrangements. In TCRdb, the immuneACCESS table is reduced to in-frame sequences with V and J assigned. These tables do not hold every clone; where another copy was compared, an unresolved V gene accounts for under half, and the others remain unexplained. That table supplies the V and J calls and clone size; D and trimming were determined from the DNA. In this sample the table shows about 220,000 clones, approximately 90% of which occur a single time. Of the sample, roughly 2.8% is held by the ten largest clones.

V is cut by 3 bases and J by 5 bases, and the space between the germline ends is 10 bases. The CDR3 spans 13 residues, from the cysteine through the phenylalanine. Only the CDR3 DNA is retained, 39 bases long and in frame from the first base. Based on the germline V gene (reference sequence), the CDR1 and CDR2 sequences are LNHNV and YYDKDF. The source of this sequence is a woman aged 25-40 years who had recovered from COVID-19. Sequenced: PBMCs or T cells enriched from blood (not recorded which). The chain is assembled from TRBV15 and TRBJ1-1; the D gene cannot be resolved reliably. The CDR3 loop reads CATSRGSLTEAFF. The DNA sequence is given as TGTGCCACCAGCAGGGGCAGTTTAACTGAAGCTTTCTTT.